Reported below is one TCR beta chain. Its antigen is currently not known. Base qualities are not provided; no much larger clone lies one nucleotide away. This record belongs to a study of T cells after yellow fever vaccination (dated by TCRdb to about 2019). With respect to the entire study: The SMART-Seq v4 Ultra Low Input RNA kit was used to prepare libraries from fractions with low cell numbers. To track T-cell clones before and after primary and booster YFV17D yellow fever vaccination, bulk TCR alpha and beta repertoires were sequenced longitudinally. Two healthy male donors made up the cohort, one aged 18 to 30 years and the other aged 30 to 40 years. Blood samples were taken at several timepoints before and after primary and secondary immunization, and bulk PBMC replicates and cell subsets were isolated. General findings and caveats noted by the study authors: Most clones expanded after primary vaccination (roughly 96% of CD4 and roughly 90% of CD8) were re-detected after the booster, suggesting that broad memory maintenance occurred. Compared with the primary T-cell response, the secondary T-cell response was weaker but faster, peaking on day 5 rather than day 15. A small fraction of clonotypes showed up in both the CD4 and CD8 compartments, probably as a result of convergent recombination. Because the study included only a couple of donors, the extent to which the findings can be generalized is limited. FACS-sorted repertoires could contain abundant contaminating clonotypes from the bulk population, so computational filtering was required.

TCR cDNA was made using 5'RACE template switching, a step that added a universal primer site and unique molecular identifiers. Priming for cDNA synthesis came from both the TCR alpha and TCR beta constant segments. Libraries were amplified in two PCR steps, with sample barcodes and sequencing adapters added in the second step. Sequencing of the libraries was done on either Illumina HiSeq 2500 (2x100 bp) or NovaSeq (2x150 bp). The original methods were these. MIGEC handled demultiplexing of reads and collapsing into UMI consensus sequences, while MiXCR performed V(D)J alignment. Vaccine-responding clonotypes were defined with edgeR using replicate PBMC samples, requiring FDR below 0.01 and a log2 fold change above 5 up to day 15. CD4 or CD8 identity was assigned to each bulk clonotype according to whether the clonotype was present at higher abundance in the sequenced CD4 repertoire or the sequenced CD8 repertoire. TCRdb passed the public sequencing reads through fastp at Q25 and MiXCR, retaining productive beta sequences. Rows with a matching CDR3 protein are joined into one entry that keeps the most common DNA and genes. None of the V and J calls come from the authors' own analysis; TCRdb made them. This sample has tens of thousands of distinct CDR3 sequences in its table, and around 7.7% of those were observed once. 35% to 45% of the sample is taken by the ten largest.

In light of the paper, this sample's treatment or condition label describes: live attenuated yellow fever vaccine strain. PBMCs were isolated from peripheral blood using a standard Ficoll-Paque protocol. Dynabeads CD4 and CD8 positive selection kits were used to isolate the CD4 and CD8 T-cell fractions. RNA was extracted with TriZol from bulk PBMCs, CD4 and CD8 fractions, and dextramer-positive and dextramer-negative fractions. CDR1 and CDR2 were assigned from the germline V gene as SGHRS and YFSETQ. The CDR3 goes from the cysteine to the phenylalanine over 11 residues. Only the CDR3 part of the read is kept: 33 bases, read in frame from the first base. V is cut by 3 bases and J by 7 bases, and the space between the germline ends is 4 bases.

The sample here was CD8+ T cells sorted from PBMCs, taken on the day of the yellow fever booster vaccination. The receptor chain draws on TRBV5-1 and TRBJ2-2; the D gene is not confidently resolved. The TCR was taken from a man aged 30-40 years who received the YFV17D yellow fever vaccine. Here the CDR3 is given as CASSYVGELFF. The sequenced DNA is TGCGCCAGCAGCTACGTCGGGGAGCTGTTTTTT.